This T cell receptor beta chain was sequenced during a study of CD8 T cells in Susac syndrome. Study observations and caveats: By the study's own acknowledgment, its TCR sequencing and HLA analysis included relatively few individuals.

The V gene lost 4 bases and the J gene lost 5 bases, with 9 bases spanning the gap. CDR1 is LGHDT and CDR2 is YNNKEL in the germline V gene (reference sequence). This CDR3 spans 12 amino acids. Random hexamers were used to reverse transcribe roughly 0.45 to 1 ug of RNA. Amplification of TCR beta CDR3 was carried out by immunoSEQ multiplex PCR, which covered 54 Vbeta and 13 Jbeta segments. MiXCR, run by TCRdb on the immunoSEQ multiplex PCR reads, gives a single entry per CDR3 protein. The sample lists around 150,000 distinct CDR3 sequences, roughly 93% occurring once. The study sequenced TCR beta in blood CD8+ and CD4+ T cells. Controls were healthy donors chosen to match patients in age and sex. To note about this clonotype: What it binds is not known.

V and J are TRBV3-1 and TRBJ2-7, with D perhaps TRBD2 (5 bases). The specimen sequenced was CD4+ T cells from PBMCs. This receptor was obtained from a human donor in good health. This CDR3 reads CASSLSGNEQYF. The CDR3, as DNA: TGTGCCAGCAGCCTCTCGGGGAACGAGCAGTACTTC.